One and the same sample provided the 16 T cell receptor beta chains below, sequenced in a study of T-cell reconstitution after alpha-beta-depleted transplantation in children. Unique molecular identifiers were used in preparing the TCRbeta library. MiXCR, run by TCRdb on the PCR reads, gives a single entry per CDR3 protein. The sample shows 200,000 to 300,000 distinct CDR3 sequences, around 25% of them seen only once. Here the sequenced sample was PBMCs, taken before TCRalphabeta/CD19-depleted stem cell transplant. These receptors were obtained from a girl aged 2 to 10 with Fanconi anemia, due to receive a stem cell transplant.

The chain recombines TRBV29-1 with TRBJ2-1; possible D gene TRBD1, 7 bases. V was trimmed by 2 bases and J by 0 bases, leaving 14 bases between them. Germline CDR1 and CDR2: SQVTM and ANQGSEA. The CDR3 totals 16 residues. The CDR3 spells CSVERGTETSYNEQFF. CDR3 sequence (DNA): TGCAGCGTTGAACGGGGGACAGAGACCTCCTACAATGAGCAGTTCTTC.

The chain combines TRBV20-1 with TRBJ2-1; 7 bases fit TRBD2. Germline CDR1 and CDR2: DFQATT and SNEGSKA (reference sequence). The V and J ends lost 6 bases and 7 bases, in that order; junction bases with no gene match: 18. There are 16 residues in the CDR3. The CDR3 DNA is TGCAGTGCCCTTATCCCACCGGGACTAAGTCGAAATGAGCAGTTCTTC. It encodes CSALIPPGLSRNEQFF.

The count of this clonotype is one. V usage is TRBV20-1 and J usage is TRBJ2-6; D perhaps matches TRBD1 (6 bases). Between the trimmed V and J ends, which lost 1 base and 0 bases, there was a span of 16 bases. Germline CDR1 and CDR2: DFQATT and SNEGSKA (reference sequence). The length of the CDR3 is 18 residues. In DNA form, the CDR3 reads TGCAGTGCTAGAGCAGGATGGACAGCGAGCTCTGGGGCCAACGTCCTGACTTTC. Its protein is CSARAGWTASSGANVLTF.

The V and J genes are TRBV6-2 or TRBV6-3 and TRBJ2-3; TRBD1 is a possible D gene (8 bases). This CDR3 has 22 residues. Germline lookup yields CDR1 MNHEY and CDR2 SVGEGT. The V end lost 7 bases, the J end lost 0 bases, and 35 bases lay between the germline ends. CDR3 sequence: CASTGTGDLLAEPRSSTDTQYF. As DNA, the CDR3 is TGTGCCAGCACCGGGACAGGAGACCTGCTAGCGGAACCAAGATCTAGCACAGATACGCAGTATTTT.

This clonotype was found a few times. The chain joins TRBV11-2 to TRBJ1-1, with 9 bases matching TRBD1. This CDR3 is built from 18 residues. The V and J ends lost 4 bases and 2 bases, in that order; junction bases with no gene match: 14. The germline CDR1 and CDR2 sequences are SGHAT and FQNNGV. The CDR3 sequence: CASSSSWDRAVRNTEAFF. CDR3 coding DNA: TGTGCCAGCAGCTCATCCTGGGACAGGGCGGTTCGAAACACTGAAGCTTTCTTT.

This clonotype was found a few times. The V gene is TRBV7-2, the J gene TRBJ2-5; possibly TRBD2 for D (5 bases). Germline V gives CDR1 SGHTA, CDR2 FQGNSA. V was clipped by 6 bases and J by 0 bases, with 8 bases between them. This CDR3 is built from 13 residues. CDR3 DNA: TGTGCCAGCAGTTTGGACTACCAAGAGACCCAGTACTTC. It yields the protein CASSLDYQETQYF.

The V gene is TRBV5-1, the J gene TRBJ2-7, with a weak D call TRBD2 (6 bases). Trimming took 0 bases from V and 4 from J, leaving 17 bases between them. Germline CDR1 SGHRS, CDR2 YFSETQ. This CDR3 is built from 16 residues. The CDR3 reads CASSLAGGTLVYEQYF. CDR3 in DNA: TGCGCCAGCAGCTTGGCCGGCGGGACTTTAGTTTACGAGCAGTACTTC.

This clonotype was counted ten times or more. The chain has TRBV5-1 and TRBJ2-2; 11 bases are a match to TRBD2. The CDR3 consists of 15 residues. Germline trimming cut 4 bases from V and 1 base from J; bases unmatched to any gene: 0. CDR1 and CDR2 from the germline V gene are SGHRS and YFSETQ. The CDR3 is CASSGTSGNTGELFF. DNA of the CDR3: TGCGCCAGCAGCGGGACTAGCGGGAACACCGGGGAGCTGTTTTTT.

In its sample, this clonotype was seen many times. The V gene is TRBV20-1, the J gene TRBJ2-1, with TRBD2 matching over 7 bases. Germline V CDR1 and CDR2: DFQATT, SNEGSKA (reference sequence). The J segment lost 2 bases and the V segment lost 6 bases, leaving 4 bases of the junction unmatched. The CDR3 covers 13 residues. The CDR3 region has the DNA TGCAGTGCCCACGGACTAGCCTACAATGAGCAGTTCTTC. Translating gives CSAHGLAYNEQFF.

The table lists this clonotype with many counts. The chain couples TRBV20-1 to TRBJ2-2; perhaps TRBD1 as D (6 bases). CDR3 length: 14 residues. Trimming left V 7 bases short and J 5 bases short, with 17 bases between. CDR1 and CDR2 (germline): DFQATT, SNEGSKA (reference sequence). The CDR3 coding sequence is TGCAGTGTACAGTACAGGGTGACTACCGGGGAGCTGTTTTTT. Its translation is CSVQYRVTTGELFF.

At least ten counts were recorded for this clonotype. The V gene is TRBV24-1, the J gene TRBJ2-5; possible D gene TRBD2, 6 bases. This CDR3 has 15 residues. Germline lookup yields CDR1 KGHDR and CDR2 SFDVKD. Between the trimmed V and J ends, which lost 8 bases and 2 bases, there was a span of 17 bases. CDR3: CATMMMRGEQETQYF. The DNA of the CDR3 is TGTGCCACCATGATGATGCGGGGAGAGCAAGAGACCCAGTACTTC.

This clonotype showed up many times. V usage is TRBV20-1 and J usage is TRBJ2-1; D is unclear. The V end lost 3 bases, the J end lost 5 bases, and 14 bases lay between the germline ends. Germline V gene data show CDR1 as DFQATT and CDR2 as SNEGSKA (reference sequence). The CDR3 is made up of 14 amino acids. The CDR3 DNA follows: TGCAGTGCTAGGAGGTGGTGGGCAGACAATGAGCAGTTCTTC. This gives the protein CSARRWWADNEQFF.

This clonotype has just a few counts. The CDR3 protein is CASSLGLYTYEQYF. As DNA, the CDR3 is TGTGCCAGCAGCTTAGGACTTTACACGTACGAGCAGTACTTC. This rearrangement joins TRBV7-9 to TRBJ2-7; no clear D. V was cut by 1 base and J by 4 bases, with 11 bases left in between. The CDR3 spans 14 residues. The germline V gene has CDR1 SEHNR and CDR2 FQNEAQ (reference sequence).

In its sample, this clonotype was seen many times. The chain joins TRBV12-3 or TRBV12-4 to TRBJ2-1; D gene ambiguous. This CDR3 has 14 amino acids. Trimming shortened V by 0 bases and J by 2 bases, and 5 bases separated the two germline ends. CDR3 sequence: CASSLANPYNEQFF. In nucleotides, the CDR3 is TGTGCCAGCAGTTTAGCGAACCCCTACAATGAGCAGTTCTTC.

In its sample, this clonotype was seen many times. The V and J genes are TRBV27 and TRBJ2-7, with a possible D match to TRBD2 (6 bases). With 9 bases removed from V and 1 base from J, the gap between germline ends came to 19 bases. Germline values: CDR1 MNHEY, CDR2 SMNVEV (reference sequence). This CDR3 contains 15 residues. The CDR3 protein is CARRDFGLDSYEQYF. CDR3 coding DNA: TGTGCCAGGCGGGATTTCGGGCTAGATTCCTACGAGCAGTACTTC.

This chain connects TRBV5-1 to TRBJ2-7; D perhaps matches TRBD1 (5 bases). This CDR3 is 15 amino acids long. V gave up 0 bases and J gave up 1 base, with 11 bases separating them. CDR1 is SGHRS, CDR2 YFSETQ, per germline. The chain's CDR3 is CASSLGQPASYEQYF. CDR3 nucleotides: TGCGCCAGCAGCTTGGGACAGCCTGCTTCCTACGAGCAGTACTTC.